Each of the 20 T cell receptor beta chains below was sequenced from the same sample in a study of T cells in Graves' hyperthyroidism and ophthalmopathy. Researchers amplified the TCR beta CDR3 regions from RNA transcripts. HTBI primers were the set used in a first-round RT-PCR of the TCR CDR3. TCRdb re-derived calls from the multiplex PCR reads in MiXCR, one entry per CDR3 protein. The sample lists more than 350,000 distinct CDR3 sequences; more than 13% were seen once. Input material: blood. The receptors derive from a woman aged 25 to 39 with Graves' hyperthyroidism.

V usage is TRBV7-9 and J usage is TRBJ2-3; TRBD2 matches 8 bases. The CDR3 is made up of 16 amino acids. CDR1 SEHNR and CDR2 FQNEAQ come from the germline V gene (reference sequence). Trimming took 7 bases from V and 2 from J; bases not matched to a gene: 11. The CDR3 loop is CASTPRVAGYTDTQYF. CDR3 nucleotide sequence: TGTGCCAGCACCCCCCGGGTAGCGGGATACACAGATACGCAGTATTTT.

The chain uses TRBV20-1 and TRBJ1-5; 7 bases fit TRBD1. J gave up 2 bases and V 5 bases, and 12 bases lay outside the gene matches. Germline CDR1 DFQATT, CDR2 SNEGSKA (reference sequence). This CDR3 is 16 amino acids long. CDR3 residues: CSARPEQGLGNQPQHF. Here the CDR3 DNA reads TGCAGTGCTCGCCCAGAACAGGGGTTGGGCAATCAGCCCCAGCATTTT.

At least ten counts were recorded for this clonotype. The chain combines TRBV7-9 with TRBJ2-7; 10 bases fit TRBD1. CDR3 size: 16 residues. From germline, CDR1 is SEHNR and CDR2 FQNEAQ (reference sequence). After removal of 1 base from V and 2 bases from J, the junction contained 5 bases not matched to a gene. CDR3 sequence (DNA): TGTGCCAGCAGCTTAGGACAGGGGGCACCTACCTACGAGCAGTACTTC. It yields the protein CASSLGQGAPTYEQYF.

As to this clonotype: This may be a read error: a much more frequent sequence differs by one nucleotide. Written as DNA, the CDR3 is TGTGCCAGCAATTCCACTCTAGGCTCCCGGTACACAGATACGCAGTATTTT. This gives the protein CASNSTLGSRYTDTQYF. The chain recombines TRBV28 with TRBJ2-3; no definite D call. Germline assignment: CDR1 MDHEN and CDR2 SYDVKM. The ends were cut back, 7 bases at V and 2 bases at J, with 22 bases in the middle. This CDR3 region has 17 residues.

The rearrangement joins TRBV5-4 to TRBJ2-7, with 9 bases that match TRBD1. Per germline, CDR1 SGHNT and CDR2 YYREEE (reference sequence). This CDR3 region has 14 residues. V shed 4 bases and J 3 bases; nucleotides not matched to a gene: 5. CDR3 sequence reads: CASSRDRVGYEQYF. CDR3 sequence (DNA): TGTGCCAGCAGCCGGGACAGGGTAGGCTACGAGCAGTACTTC.

The genes are TRBV6-1 and TRBJ2-7; no firm D call. In germline, CDR1 is MNHNS, CDR2 SASEGT. The V end was cut by 5 bases, the J end by 0 bases, with 11 bases between. The length of the CDR3 is 14 residues. CDR3 bases: TGTGCCAGCAGTTCCTTGGACGTCTCCTACGAGCAGTACTTC. It specifies CASSSLDVSYEQYF.

This clonotype appeared a few times. V and J are TRBV6-5 and TRBJ2-1; the D is unclear. This CDR3 spans 15 amino acids. Trimming took 2 bases from V and 5 from J, leaving 13 bases between them. Germline assignment: CDR1 MNHEY and CDR2 SVGAGI. The CDR3 is CASSYGNLLDNEQFF. The DNA of the CDR3 is TGTGCCAGCAGTTACGGAAATTTGTTAGACAATGAGCAGTTCTTC.

This clonotype showed up many times. V gene TRBV28 combines with J gene TRBJ2-1; 11 bases fit TRBD2. CDR1 and CDR2 (germline): MDHEN, SYDVKM. After removal of 7 bases from V and 4 bases from J, the junction contained 6 bases not matched to a gene. The CDR3 has 15 amino acids. The CDR3 region is CASTVGLAVYNEQFF. The DNA for the CDR3 is TGTGCCAGCACCGTGGGACTAGCGGTTTACAATGAGCAGTTCTTC. Together with reference TRBV28 and TRBJ2-1, the CDR3 gives the full variable domain: DVKVTQSSRYLVKRTGEKVFLECVQDMDHENMFWYRQDPGLGLRLIYFSYDVKMKEKGDIPEGYSVSREKKERFSLILESASTNQTSMYLCASTVGLAVYNEQFFGPGTRLTVL.

This clonotype showed up just a few times. CDR3 coding DNA: TGTGCCAGCACCCGGGATGCTAGCAATCAGCCCCAGCATTTT. Encoded protein: CASTRDASNQPQHF. This rearrangement joins TRBV7-9 to TRBJ1-5; D is unclear. The length of the CDR3 is 14 residues. Deletions cut 7 bases from V and 0 bases from J, with 10 bases between. Germline CDR1 SEHNR, CDR2 FQNEAQ (reference sequence).

A few counts support this clonotype. J is TRBJ1-4 and V is TRBV20-1, with D perhaps TRBD1 (5 bases). Trimming took off 4 bases at V and 0 bases at J, with 12 bases between the two ends. The CDR3 has 15 residues. Germline CDR1 DFQATT, CDR2 SNEGSKA (reference sequence). The DNA of the CDR3 is TGCAGTGCTAATGTGGGGCACGCAACTAATGAAAAACTGTTTTTT. Amino acid sequence: CSANVGHATNEKLFF.

The chain combines TRBV5-1 with TRBJ2-7; either TRBD1 or TRBD2 may supply D (5 bases each). With 2 bases removed from V and 3 bases from J, the gap between germline ends came to 12 bases. CDR3 length equals 14 residues. CDR1 is SGHRS, CDR2 YFSETQ, per germline. The CDR3 DNA sequence: TGCGCCAGCAGCTTAACCGGGACCCTCTACGAGCAGTACTTC. It yields the protein CASSLTGTLYEQYF.

This clonotype has a count of ten or more. The chain is built from TRBV30 and TRBJ2-7, with 7 bases aligning to TRBD2. Trimming took 4 bases from V and 6 from J; bases not matched to a gene: 18. Germline V lookup: CDR1 GTSNPN, CDR2 SVGIG (reference sequence). The CDR3 runs 16 residues. The CDR3 protein is CAWTSRSGTWGGEQYF. The CDR3 DNA follows: TGTGCCTGGACCTCGCGGAGCGGGACGTGGGGAGGCGAGCAGTACTTC.

The V gene is TRBV27, the J gene TRBJ1-2; 7 bases fit TRBD1. The junction had 5 bases not matched to a gene; V was cut back by 2 bases and J by 8 bases. This CDR3 contains 13 residues. The germline gives CDR1 MNHEY, CDR2 SMNVEV (reference sequence). The CDR3 protein is CASSLQQGYGYTF. The CDR3 nucleotides read TGTGCCAGCAGTTTACAACAGGGGTACGGCTACACCTTC.

CDR3 amino acids: CASSEGLRQFF. The CDR3 DNA is TGTGCCAGCAGTGAAGGATTACGGCAGTTCTTC. The rearrangement uses TRBV25-1 and TRBJ2-1, with D unresolved. The CDR3 extends over 11 amino acids. Germline V CDR1 and CDR2: MGHDK, SYGVNS. The V end was cut by 2 bases, the J end by 12 bases, with 8 bases between.

The V call is TRBV20-1, the J call TRBJ2-7; the D is unclear. The CDR3 contains 12 residues. With 2 bases removed from V and 1 base from J, the gap between germline ends came to 6 bases. The germline V gene encodes CDR1 DFQATT and CDR2 SNEGSKA (reference sequence). The CDR3 DNA reads as TGCAGTGCTAGAAGCCTGTCCTACGAGCAGTACTTC. It translates to CSARSLSYEQYF.

This chain links TRBV20-1 with TRBJ1-5; no clear D gene. The CDR3 has 14 amino acids. Germline-derived CDR1 and CDR2 are DFQATT and SNEGSKA (reference sequence). The germline V and J ends were trimmed by 4 bases and 0 bases, with 10 bases remaining between them. For the CDR3, the DNA is TGCAGTGCTAAGTCCGGATATAGCAATCAGCCCCAGCATTTT. It yields the protein CSAKSGYSNQPQHF.

This clonotype has a count of ten or more. The chain employs TRBV28 and TRBJ2-3; 8 positions match TRBD2. The CDR3 consists of 12 residues. Germline CDR1 and CDR2: MDHEN and SYDVKM. V gave up 5 bases and J gave up 5 bases; unmatched junction bases: 0. The CDR3 here is CASSSGRDTQYF. The CDR3 DNA reads as TGTGCCAGCAGTAGCGGGAGAGATACGCAGTATTTT.

This clonotype was counted at least ten times. This chain links TRBV24-1 with TRBJ1-5; 7 bases match TRBD1. CDR1 is KGHDR and CDR2 is SFDVKD in the germline V gene. J was trimmed by 4 bases and V by 4 bases; bases with no gene match: 6. This CDR3 is built from 15 residues. CDR3 sequence (DNA): TGTGCCACCAGTGACACGGGACAGCCAAATCAGCCCCAGCATTTT. Encoded protein: CATSDTGQPNQPQHF.

For this clonotype: An end of the junction differs from the germline gene, which may be a read error. The rearrangement joins TRBV4-1 to TRBJ1-1, with a tentative D call TRBD1 (6 bases). Germline lookup yields CDR1 MGHRA and CDR2 YSYEKL. The CDR3 spans 16 residues. In nucleotides, the CDR3 is TGCGCCAGCAGCCAAAAAACAGGGAGTTACGACACTGAAGCTCTCTTT. As protein: CASSQKTGSYDTEALF.

This clonotype was counted only a few times. CDR3 amino acids: CSARAPPGTAKENTGELFF. In nucleotides, the CDR3 is TGCAGTGCTAGAGCTCCTCCCGGGACAGCGAAGGAGAACACCGGGGAGCTGTTTTTT. This chain connects TRBV20-1 to TRBJ2-2; 7 nucleotides align to TRBD1. The CDR3 consists of 19 residues. J gave up 1 base and V 1 base, and 15 bases lay outside the gene matches. The germline CDR1 and CDR2 sequences are DFQATT and SNEGSKA (reference sequence).